A single T cell receptor beta chain is shown here with its context. Its antigen remains unidentified. These data belong to a study of cytomegalovirus exposure and HLA in healthy donors. Points from the study as a whole: Productive status was seen about 90% or about 30% of the time for most TCR beta V segments in an earlier analysis. In a later analysis, common viral pathogens appeared linked to several of the most significant clusters. In a later analysis, V- and J-gene trimming of beta chains associated with a DCLRE1C missense variant, replicated independently.

The CDR3 has 13 amino acids. Germline V lookup: CDR1 SNHLY, CDR2 FYNNEI. V gave up 6 bases and J gave up 0 bases, with 8 bases separating them. The PCR ran on 60 Vbeta and 13 Jbeta primers. The method was immunoSEQ multiplex PCR; TCRdb's version includes in-frame clones alone and lacks a portion of them. The sample lists about 250,000 clones, 65% to 85% occurring once. The J gene is TRBJ1-1, the V gene TRBV2; no definite D call. This clonotype was obtained from a female donor in good health and CMV-seronegative. Sequencing used PBMCs. The DNA for the CDR3 is TGTGCCAGCAGGGTCGGGTTGAACACTGAAGCTTTCTTT. Amino acids: CASRVGLNTEAFF.